Below are 18 T cell receptor beta chains sequenced from a single sample in a study of PD-L1 blockade in urothelial cancer (dated by TCRdb to between 2016 and 2019). The label giving this sample's time point can be read as: pretreatment peripheral blood. Library construction relied on the immunoSEQ multiplex PCR assay. Drawn from immuneACCESS, this table holds only the in-frame rearrangements with V and J called that TCRdb kept. Clones are partly lost; checked studies trace under half to an unresolved V gene and leave the rest unexplained. This sample comprises around 79,000 clones, around four fifths of them detected only once. Of the sample, about 6.2% falls within the top ten clones. The material was PBMCs, obtained around atezolizumab (anti-PD-L1) treatment. The origin of the receptors is a man aged 35-49 years with urothelial cancer.

The chain employs TRBV27 and TRBJ2-1; TRBD2 matches at 9 bases. Germline values: CDR1 MNHEY, CDR2 SMNVEV (reference sequence). With 3 bases clipped from V and 8 bases from J, the junction kept 8 bases outside the gene matches. The CDR3 length is 15 residues. The DNA of the CDR3 is TGTGCCAGCAGTTTTAGCGGGAGAGGGACGTATGAGCAGTTCTTC. This gives the protein CASSFSGRGTYEQFF.

This clone was recorded only once. V and J are TRBV5-4 and TRBJ2-1; 9 bases are a match to TRBD2. The length of the CDR3 is 17 residues. The germline CDR1 and CDR2 sequences are SGHNT and YYREEE (reference sequence). The J segment lost 0 bases and the V segment lost 4 bases, leaving 8 bases of the junction unmatched. The CDR3 loop reads CASSRPGTSNSYNEQFF. Written as DNA, the CDR3 is TGTGCCAGCAGCCGTCCCGGGACTAGCAACTCCTACAATGAGCAGTTCTTC.

In this sample, this clone turned up a few times. The J gene is TRBJ1-2, the V gene TRBV28; TRBD1 is a possible D gene (5 bases). The V end was cut by 6 bases, the J end by 2 bases, with 10 bases between. This CDR3 contains 13 residues. Germline CDR1 reads MDHEN; CDR2 reads SYDVKM. The DNA of the CDR3 is TGTGCCAGCAGCCTGACAGAGAACTATGGCTACACCTTC. This sequence encodes CASSLTENYGYTF.

The chain couples TRBV5-1 to TRBJ2-3; 8 bases fit TRBD2. The junction had 6 bases not matched to a gene; V was cut back by 3 bases and J by 0 bases. CDR1 SGHRS and CDR2 YFSETQ come from the germline V gene. CDR3 length: 16 amino acids. The CDR3 loop reads CASSSLSSGSTDTQYF. The CDR3 nucleotides are TGCGCCAGCAGCTCGTTGTCTAGCGGGAGCACAGATACGCAGTATTTT.

The chain links TRBV5-6 to TRBJ1-2; possibly TRBD1 for D (6 bases). V was shortened by 0 bases and J by 4 bases, with 10 bases between the two germline ends. CDR1 and CDR2 (germline): SGHDT, YYEEEE. The CDR3 loop spans 14 amino acids. CDR3 region: CASSLDREPYGYTF. CDR3 coding DNA: TGTGCCAGCAGCTTGGACAGGGAACCCTATGGCTACACCTTC.

This chain joins TRBV7-3 and TRBJ2-3, with TRBD2 matching 7 bases. Germline-derived CDR1 and CDR2 are SGHTA and FQGTGA. V was pared by 5 bases and J by 0 bases, with 5 bases of the junction left unmatched. The length of the CDR3 is 15 residues. CDR3 nucleotides: TGTGCCAGCAGCCCAGCGGGGCTTAGCACAGATACGCAGTATTTT. As protein: CASSPAGLSTDTQYF.

The chain carries TRBV30 and TRBJ1-1; D possibly corresponds to TRBD1 (6 bases). Germline V gives CDR1 GTSNPN, CDR2 SVGIG (reference sequence). The CDR3 runs to 13 residues. Trimming cost V 4 bases and J 3 bases, with 12 bases left between them. CDR3 DNA sequence: TGTGCCTGGACGGGGGGGGCATACACTGAAGCTTTCTTT. This sequence encodes CAWTGGAYTEAFF. The variable domain in full, completed from reference TRBV30 and TRBJ1-1, reads SQTIHQWPATLVQPVGSPLSLECTVEGTSNPNLYWYRQAAGRGLQLLFYSVGIGQISSEVPQNLSASRPQDRQFILSSKKLLLSDSGFYLCAWTGGAYTEAFFGQGTRLTVV.

The chain carries TRBV2 and TRBJ2-2; tentative D call: TRBD1 (6 bases). Germline V gene lookup returns CDR1 SNHLY and CDR2 FYNNEI. The CDR3 runs to 14 residues. The V end was cut by 3 bases, the J end by 5 bases, with 10 bases between. CDR3 in DNA: TGTGCCAGCAGTGAGGTCAGGGGAACCGGGGAGCTGTTTTTT. Its protein is CASSEVRGTGELFF.

The V and J genes are TRBV7-3 and TRBJ2-5; 11 bases map to TRBD2. The length of the CDR3 is 16 residues. The J segment lost 2 bases and the V segment lost 5 bases, leaving 7 bases of the junction unmatched. Germline V lookup: CDR1 SGHTA, CDR2 FQGTGA. The CDR3 sequence is CASSPPGLAEQETQYF. CDR3 in DNA: TGTGCCAGCAGCCCCCCGGGACTAGCGGAACAAGAGACCCAGTACTTC.

In DNA form, the CDR3 reads TGTGCCACGAGAGGGAAGTCCTACGAGCAGTACTTC. Amino acids: CATRGKSYEQYF. This rearrangement joins TRBV19 to TRBJ2-7, with D tentatively TRBD2 (5 bases). Germline V gene sequence: CDR1 LNHDA, CDR2 SQIVND (reference sequence). This CDR3 is 12 amino acids long. The V end was cut by 10 bases, the J end by 1 base, with 11 bases between.

The V call is TRBV2, the J call TRBJ2-5, with TRBD2 identical over 12 bases. This CDR3 region has 15 residues. Germline lookup yields CDR1 SNHLY and CDR2 FYNNEI. Trimming cost V 4 bases and J 5 bases; bases outside gene matches: 5. CDR3 coding DNA: TGTGCCAGCAGTGCCCGACTAGCGGGAGAGGAGACCCAGTACTTC. Translating it yields CASSARLAGEETQYF.

The J gene is TRBJ1-2, the V gene TRBV4-1; 7 bases map to TRBD1. The CDR3 extends over 16 amino acids. Trimming took 1 base from V and 2 from J; bases not matched to a gene: 7. Germline V CDR1 and CDR2: MGHRA, YSYEKL. For the CDR3, the DNA is TGCGCCAGCAGCCAAGGGAGACAGGGACGGAACTATGGCTACACCTTC. This gives the protein CASSQGRQGRNYGYTF.

This clone has only one observation. This chain connects TRBV28 to TRBJ2-7, with 8 bases lining up with TRBD2. From germline, CDR1 is MDHEN and CDR2 SYDVKM. The CDR3 is 15 residues long. The J segment lost 5 bases and the V segment lost 7 bases, leaving 13 bases of the junction unmatched. CDR3 in DNA: TGTGCCAGCACTGTGGATCGGGAGGGTCGTAACGAGCAGTACTTC. Translating gives CASTVDREGRNEQYF.

This clone was counted only a few times. The chain combines TRBV27 with TRBJ2-7; D possibly corresponds to TRBD2 (6 bases). Trimming cost V 2 bases and J 5 bases, with 10 bases left between them. This CDR3 has 13 amino acids. Germline V gene lookup returns CDR1 MNHEY and CDR2 SMNVEV (reference sequence). CDR3 bases: TGTGCCAGCAGTTTACGGTCGGGGGACGAGCAGTACTTC. It translates to CASSLRSGDEQYF.

V and J are TRBV28 and TRBJ2-6; 9 nucleotides match TRBD1. The germline gives CDR1 MDHEN, CDR2 SYDVKM. This CDR3 region has 16 residues. The V and J ends lost 10 bases and 2 bases, in that order; junction bases with no gene match: 9. CDR3 coding DNA: TGTGCCACCCTGGGACAGGGTCTCACTGGGGCCAACGTCCTGACTTTC. Its protein is CATLGQGLTGANVLTF.

The chain joins TRBV6-4 to TRBJ2-7, with 7 bases matching TRBD2. V was clipped by 2 bases and J by 9 bases; unmatched bases: 7. In germline, CDR1 is MRHNA, CDR2 SNTAGT. The CDR3 is 13 amino acids. CDR3 DNA: TGTGCCAGCAGTGACACCCTGACTAGCTTGCAGTACTTC. Amino acid sequence: CASSDTLTSLQYF.

This clone is a singleton in its sample. The CDR3 nucleotides read TGTGCCAGCAGCCTCCAGTCTTTGGCGGGATCCTACAATGAGCAGTTCTTC. The encoded protein is CASSLQSLAGSYNEQFF. V usage is TRBV5-4 and J usage is TRBJ2-1; D might be TRBD2 (6 bases). Germline assignment: CDR1 SGHNT and CDR2 YYREEE (reference sequence). The CDR3 contains 17 residues. The germline V and J ends were trimmed by 4 bases and 1 base, with 18 bases remaining between them.

CDR3 DNA: TGTGCCAGCAGTTACTCGGACAGGGGTTCGGAAGCTTTCTTT. Protein product: CASSYSDRGSEAFF. The chain combines TRBV6-5 with TRBJ1-1; 9 positions agree with TRBD1. Losses at the gene ends were 0 bases for V and 8 bases for J; bases not matched to a gene: 4. The V gene's germline CDR1 is MNHEY and CDR2 SVGAGI. The length of the CDR3 is 14 residues.